The following is a T cell receptor (beta chain) sequence with its context. The target antigen is unknown. This record belongs to a study of pediatric ulcerative colitis. Study-wide results and limits: A couple of rectal CDR3 clonotypes occurred in all ulcerative colitis patients.

Looked up from germline, CDR1 is MGHRA and CDR2 is YSYEKL. The length of the CDR3 is 16 residues. Trimming shortened V by 1 base and J by 5 bases, and 17 bases separated the two germline ends. The protocol was immunoSEQ multiplex PCR, while the TCRdb copy is restricted to in-frame clones and leaves out a portion. The table includes roughly 54,000 clones, 87% detected once. The chain uses TRBV4-1 and TRBJ2-5; no definite D call. The sample comprised blood. This sequence was found in a boy younger than 18 who was a control in a study of pediatric ulcerative colitis. The CDR3 nucleotides are TGCGCCAGCAGCCAAGGACTCCGAGAGGACCTGGAGACCCAGTACTTC. It translates to CASSQGLREDLETQYF.